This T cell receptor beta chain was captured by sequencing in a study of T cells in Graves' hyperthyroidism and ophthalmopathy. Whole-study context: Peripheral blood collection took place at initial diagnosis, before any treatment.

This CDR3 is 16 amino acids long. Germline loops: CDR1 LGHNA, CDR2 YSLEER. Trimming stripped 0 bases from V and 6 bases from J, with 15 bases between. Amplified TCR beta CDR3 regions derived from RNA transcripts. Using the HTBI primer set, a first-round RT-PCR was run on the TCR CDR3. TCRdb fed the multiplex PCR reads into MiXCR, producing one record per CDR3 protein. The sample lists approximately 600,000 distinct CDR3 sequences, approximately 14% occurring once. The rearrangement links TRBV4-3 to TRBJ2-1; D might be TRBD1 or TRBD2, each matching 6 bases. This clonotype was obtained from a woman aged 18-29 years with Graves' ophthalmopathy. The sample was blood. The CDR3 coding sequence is TGCGCCAGCAGCCAAGATTGGGTCGGGGGCCTCAATGAGCAGTTCTTC. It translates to CASSQDWVGGLNEQFF.